The clone carrying this T cell receptor (beta chain) was counted between two and nine times. Its cognate antigen is unknown. The CDR3 loop spans 11 amino acids. The germline CDR1 and CDR2 sequences are SGHRS and YFSETQ. J was trimmed by 8 bases and V by 5 bases; bases with no gene match: 2. These data come from a study of T-cell memory formation after mild COVID-19. Overall study: In these data, TCR clusters were largely donor specific. Study-wide results and caveats: The finding that pre-infection memory included some responding clones suggested that cross-reactive memory joined. CD4+ contracting clones were found mainly in CM and EM, and CD8+ ones in EMRA.

From 5'RACE with constant-segment primers came TCR alpha and TCR beta cDNA libraries that carried sample barcodes and UMIs. TCRdb reprocessed the 5' RACE reads with MiXCR, giving one entry per CDR3 protein. The sample shows 200,000 to 250,000 distinct CDR3 sequences, over 15% of them seen only once. The sequenced sample consisted of PBMCs or a T cell subset sorted from them (not recorded which). V and J are TRBV5-1 and TRBJ1-2; 8 bases align to TRBD1. The origin of this receptor is an adult woman who had mild COVID-19 (a few samples of this study predate the infection). Cell type and time point are not known. As DNA, the CDR3 is TGCGCCAGCAGTGACAGGGGCGGCTACACCTTC. It encodes CASSDRGGYTF.